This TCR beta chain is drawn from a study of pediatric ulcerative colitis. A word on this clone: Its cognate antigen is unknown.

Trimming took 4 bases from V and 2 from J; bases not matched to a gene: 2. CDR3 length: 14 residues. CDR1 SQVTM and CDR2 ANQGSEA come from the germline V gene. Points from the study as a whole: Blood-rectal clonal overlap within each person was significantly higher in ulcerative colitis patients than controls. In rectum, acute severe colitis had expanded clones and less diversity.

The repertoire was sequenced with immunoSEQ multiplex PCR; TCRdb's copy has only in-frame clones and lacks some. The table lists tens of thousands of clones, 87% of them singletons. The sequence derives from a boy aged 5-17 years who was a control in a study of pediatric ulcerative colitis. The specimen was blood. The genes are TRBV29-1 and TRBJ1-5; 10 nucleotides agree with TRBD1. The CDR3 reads CSVVGTGGNQPQHF. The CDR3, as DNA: TGCAGCGTTGTTGGGACAGGGGGCAATCAGCCCCAGCATTTT. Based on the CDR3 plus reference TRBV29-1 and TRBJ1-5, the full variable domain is SAVISQKPSRDICQRGTSLTIQCQVDSQVTMMFWYRQQPGQSLTLIATANQGSEATYESGFVIDKFPISRPNLTFSTLTVSNMSPEDSSIYLCSVVGTGGNQPQHFGDGTRLSIL.